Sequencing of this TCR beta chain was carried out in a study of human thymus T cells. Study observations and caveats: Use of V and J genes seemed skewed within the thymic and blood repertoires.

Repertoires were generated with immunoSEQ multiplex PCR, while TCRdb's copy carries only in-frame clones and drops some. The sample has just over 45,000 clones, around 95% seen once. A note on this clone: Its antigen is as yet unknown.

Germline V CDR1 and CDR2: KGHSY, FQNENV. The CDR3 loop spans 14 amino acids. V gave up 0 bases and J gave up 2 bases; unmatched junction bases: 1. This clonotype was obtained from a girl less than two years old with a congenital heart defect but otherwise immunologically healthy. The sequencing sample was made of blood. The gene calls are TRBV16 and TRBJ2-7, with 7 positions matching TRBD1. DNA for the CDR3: TGTGCCAGCAGCCAATCGGGACAGCCCTACGAGCAGTACTTC. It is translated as CASSQSGQPYEQYF.